Following are 2 T cell receptor beta chains from one sample sequenced in a study of cytotoxic CD8 clonotypes in ibrutinib-treated CLL. Generated by immunoSEQ multiplex PCR, the TCRdb table keeps only in-frame clones and is missing some. The sample includes 200,000 to 250,000 clones, 75% to 85% of them seen just once. Here the sequenced sample was PBMCs, taken after 12 months of ibrutinib treatment. These receptor sequences come from a human donor with chronic lymphocytic leukemia.

V usage is TRBV5-1 and J usage is TRBJ1-1; D possibly corresponds to TRBD1 (6 bases). Per germline, CDR1 SGHRS and CDR2 YFSETQ. The V gene lost 4 bases and the J gene lost 0 bases, with 16 bases spanning the gap. CDR3 length: 16 residues. The CDR3: CASSLGQPYMNTEAFF. The CDR3 DNA reads as TGCGCCAGCAGCCTCGGACAGCCGTACATGAACACTGAAGCTTTCTTT.

CDR3 sequence: CASSGDSGYGYTF. Written as DNA, the CDR3 is TGTGCCAGCAGTGGTGACAGCGGCTATGGCTACACCTTC. The rearrangement joins TRBV6-1 to TRBJ1-2; D might be TRBD1 (5 bases). Trimming pared 4 bases from V and 4 bases from J, leaving 10 bases between. The CDR3 has 13 amino acids. CDR1 and CDR2 from the germline V gene are MNHNS and SASEGT.